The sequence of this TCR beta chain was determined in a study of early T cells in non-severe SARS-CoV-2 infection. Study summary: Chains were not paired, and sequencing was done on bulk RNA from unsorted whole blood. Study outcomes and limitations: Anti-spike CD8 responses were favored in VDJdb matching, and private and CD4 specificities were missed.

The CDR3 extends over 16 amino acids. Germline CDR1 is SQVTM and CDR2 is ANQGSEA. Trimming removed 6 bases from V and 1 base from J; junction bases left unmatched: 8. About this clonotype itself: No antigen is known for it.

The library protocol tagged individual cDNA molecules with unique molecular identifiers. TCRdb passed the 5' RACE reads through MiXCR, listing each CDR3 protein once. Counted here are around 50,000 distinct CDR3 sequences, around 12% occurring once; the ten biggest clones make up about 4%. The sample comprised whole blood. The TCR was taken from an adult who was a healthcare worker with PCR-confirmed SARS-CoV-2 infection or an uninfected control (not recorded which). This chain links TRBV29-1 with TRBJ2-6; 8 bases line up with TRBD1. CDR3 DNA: TGCAGCGTCCGGGACAGGATTCTTTCTGGGGCCAACGTCCTGACTTTC. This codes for CSVRDRILSGANVLTF.